This passage covers 32 T cell receptor beta chains from one sample sequenced in a study of CD8 T cells in Susac syndrome. RNA was extracted with the RNeasy kit, and a quantity of roughly 0.45 to 1 ug was reverse transcribed using random hexamers. A single record per CDR3 protein comes from TCRdb applying MiXCR to the immunoSEQ multiplex PCR reads. The sample contains approximately 180,000 distinct CDR3 sequences, about 93% of which appear only once. Sequenced: CD4+ T cells from PBMCs. These receptors all stem from a human donor with multiple sclerosis.

The chain couples TRBV5-6 to TRBJ1-1; D is ambiguous. Germline V gene lookup returns CDR1 SGHDT and CDR2 YYEEEE. The CDR3 runs 14 residues. The V end was cut by 6 bases, the J end by 5 bases, with 17 bases between. The CDR3 here is CASKMRGIRTEAFF. CDR3 in DNA: TGTGCCAGCAAGATGAGAGGGATCCGGACTGAAGCTTTCTTT.

The chain recombines TRBV7-2 with TRBJ2-7; 7 bases are shared with TRBD1. V lost 1 base to trimming and J lost 4 bases; unmatched junction nucleotides: 7. The length of the CDR3 is 15 residues. Germline assignment: CDR1 SGHTA and CDR2 FQGNSA. CDR3: CASSLGWGQTYEQYF. CDR3 bases: TGTGCCAGCAGCTTAGGGTGGGGACAGACATACGAGCAGTACTTC. The whole variable domain, remainder taken from reference TRBV7-2 and TRBJ2-7, is GAGVSQSPSNKVTEKGKDVELRCDPISGHTALYWYRQSLGQGLEFLIYFQGNSAPDKSGLPSDRFSAERTGGSVSTLTIQRTQQEDSAVYLCASSLGWGQTYEQYFGPGTRLTVT.

V is TRBV27 and J is TRBJ1-4; a possible D gene is TRBD1 (5 bases). The CDR3 is made up of 15 amino acids. Germline V gene sequence: CDR1 MNHEY, CDR2 SMNVEV (reference sequence). V lost 5 bases and J lost 7, with 17 bases in between. CDR3 nucleotides: TGTGCCAGCAGTACCCGGGGCAGCCAATCTGAAAAACTGTTTTTT. Translation: CASSTRGSQSEKLFF.

CDR3 DNA: TGTGCCAGCAGCTTGGGGGGACAGGCTGGGGCCAACGTCCTGACTTTC. This codes for CASSLGGQAGANVLTF. The chain combines TRBV5-4 with TRBJ2-6; 8 bases are shared with TRBD1. This CDR3 spans 16 amino acids. Per the germline V gene, CDR1 is SGHNT and CDR2 is YYREEE (reference sequence). Germline trimming cut 0 bases from V and 2 bases from J; bases unmatched to any gene: 1.

The rearrangement uses TRBV5-4 and TRBJ2-7, with TRBD2 matching 9 bases. Germline assignment: CDR1 SGHNT and CDR2 YYREEE (reference sequence). Trimming cost V 4 bases and J 5 bases; bases outside gene matches: 7. CDR3 length: 14 residues. Here the CDR3 reads CASSAGGGADEQYF. The CDR3, as DNA: TGTGCCAGCAGCGCCGGCGGGGGGGCCGACGAGCAGTACTTC.

The CDR3 loop is CASSQEGFWTKNTEAFF. The CDR3 DNA reads as TGTGCCAGCAGCCAAGAGGGGTTTTGGACAAAGAACACTGAAGCTTTCTTT. The chain recombines TRBV3-1 with TRBJ1-1; D may be TRBD1 (5 bases). Trimming cost V 0 bases and J 1 base, with 15 bases left between them. Per germline, CDR1 LGHDT and CDR2 YNNKEL (reference sequence). The CDR3 spans 17 residues.

The V gene is TRBV30, the J gene TRBJ1-2, with TRBD1 matching 7 bases. This CDR3 has 15 residues. Germline assignment: CDR1 GTSNPN and CDR2 SVGIG (reference sequence). J was trimmed by 3 bases and V by 8 bases; bases with no gene match: 15. The CDR3 bases are TGTGCCAGCTCAACTACCGGGACAGCCTACTATGGCTACACCTTC. Translating it yields CASSTTGTAYYGYTF.

The chain couples TRBV6-2 or TRBV6-3 to TRBJ1-1; D remains unclear. CDR1 is MNHEY, CDR2 SVGEGT, per germline. Trimming removed 2 bases from V and 5 bases from J, with 18 bases in between. There are 16 residues in the CDR3. The CDR3 here is CASSYGSGSTGTEAFF. CDR3 nucleotides: TGTGCCAGCAGTTACGGTTCCGGCTCCACGGGGACTGAAGCTTTCTTT.

The chain recombines TRBV5-4 with TRBJ1-1, with TRBD1 matching over 9 bases. The CDR3 is 15 amino acids. Per germline, CDR1 SGHNT and CDR2 YYREEE (reference sequence). Germline trimming cut 3 bases from V and 0 bases from J; bases unmatched to any gene: 3. For the CDR3, the DNA is TGTGCCAGCAGCTCACAGGGGGCCATGAACACTGAAGCTTTCTTT. Translation: CASSSQGAMNTEAFF.

The V gene is TRBV14, the J gene TRBJ1-2; D uncertain. Germline CDR1 and CDR2: SGHDN and FVKESK. This CDR3 is built from 12 residues. Deletions cut 6 bases from V and 4 bases from J, with 9 bases between. The CDR3 sequence: CASSNQPYGYTF. Written as DNA, the CDR3 is TGTGCCAGCAGTAACCAGCCCTATGGCTACACCTTC.

The chain uses TRBV24-1 and TRBJ1-2, with D perhaps TRBD1 (6 bases). This CDR3 is 13 amino acids long. Looked up from germline, CDR1 is KGHDR and CDR2 is SFDVKD. With 4 bases removed from V and 6 bases from J, the gap between germline ends came to 11 bases. DNA of the CDR3: TGTGCCACCAGTGACGAACAGGGAGATGGCTACACCTTC. This codes for CATSDEQGDGYTF.

This rearrangement joins TRBV7-9 to TRBJ2-3, with D possibly matching TRBD2 (6 bases). The CDR3 is 14 amino acids. Germline V gene sequence: CDR1 SEHNR, CDR2 FQNEAQ (reference sequence). V shed 5 bases and J shed 4 bases, with 13 bases lying between them. The CDR3 spells CASSIGTPADTQYF. CDR3 nucleotide sequence: TGTGCCAGCAGCATAGGGACTCCAGCAGATACGCAGTATTTT.

The V call is TRBV12-3 or TRBV12-4, the J call TRBJ1-2; D is undetermined. The germline V and J ends were trimmed by 7 bases and 2 bases, with 14 bases remaining between them. The CDR3 loop spans 14 amino acids. The CDR3 here is CASTPKRRNYGYTF. DNA for the CDR3: TGTGCCAGCACCCCCAAAAGACGGAACTATGGCTACACCTTC.

The gene calls are TRBV5-1 and TRBJ1-1; D is possibly TRBD1 (6 bases). The V gene's germline CDR1 is SGHRS and CDR2 YFSETQ. The CDR3 is 14 amino acids. V was trimmed by 6 bases and J by 1 base, leaving 13 bases between them. DNA of the CDR3: TGCGCCAGCACCTTCGGGGGCACGAACACTGAAGCTTTCTTT. This encodes CASTFGGTNTEAFF.

The count of this clonotype is one. This rearrangement joins TRBV28 to TRBJ2-7; 9 bases fit TRBD1. The V gene's germline CDR1 is MDHEN and CDR2 SYDVKM. V dropped 1 base and J dropped 3; count of bases not matched to a gene: 10. The CDR3 loop spans 17 amino acids. CDR3 in DNA: TGTGCCAGCAGTTTATTGTTATTCGGGACAGGGAACTACGAGCAGTACTTC. This gives the protein CASSLLLFGTGNYEQYF.

J is TRBJ2-1 and V is TRBV6-2 or TRBV6-3; no definite D call. V shed 8 bases and J shed 3 bases, with 11 bases lying between them. There are 13 residues in the CDR3. Germline lookup yields CDR1 MNHEY and CDR2 SVGEGT. CDR3 region: CASGAPSYNEQFF. The CDR3 nucleotides read TGTGCCAGCGGTGCACCTAGCTACAATGAGCAGTTCTTC.

The CDR3 sequence: CASRNDGFTYIQYF. As DNA, the CDR3 is TGTGCCAGCAGAAATGACGGATTCACGTACATTCAGTACTTC. The chain joins TRBV11-1 to TRBJ2-4; D unclear. Trimming shortened V by 6 bases and J by 8 bases, and 17 bases separated the two germline ends. The CDR3 extends over 14 amino acids. Germline values: CDR1 SGHAT, CDR2 FQDESV (reference sequence).

This clonotype was picked up one time. CDR3 protein: CASSVEGANEQFF. As DNA, the CDR3 is TGTGCCAGCAGCGTCGAAGGGGCGAATGAGCAGTTCTTC. The chain carries TRBV6-1 and TRBJ2-1; D possibly corresponds to TRBD1 (5 bases). The germline gives CDR1 MNHNS, CDR2 SASEGT. The CDR3 runs to 13 residues. Trimming shortened V by 6 bases and J by 7 bases, and 13 bases separated the two germline ends.

The chain carries TRBV5-4 and TRBJ2-5; TRBD1 or TRBD2 may be the D gene (5 bases each). The germline V gene has CDR1 SGHNT and CDR2 YYREEE (reference sequence). The CDR3 covers 15 residues. Trimming cost V 5 bases and J 1 base, with 15 bases left between them. The CDR3 region is CASSPSPGTQETQYF. The CDR3 coding sequence is TGTGCCAGCAGTCCCTCTCCGGGGACCCAAGAGACCCAGTACTTC.

The chain is built from TRBV5-1 and TRBJ2-3; D is perhaps TRBD2 (6 bases). V lost 3 bases to trimming and J lost 1 base, with 9 bases between them. CDR3 length: 14 residues. Germline V CDR1 and CDR2: SGHRS, YFSETQ. CDR3: CASSWDLGTDTQYF. The DNA for the CDR3 is TGCGCCAGCAGCTGGGACTTAGGCACAGATACGCAGTATTTT.

The V gene is TRBV7-2, the J gene TRBJ2-1; D unresolved. CDR3 length equals 13 residues. The germline V gene has CDR1 SGHTA and CDR2 FQGNSA. The germline V and J ends were trimmed by 0 bases and 7 bases, with 7 bases remaining between them. CDR3: CASSLAGSNEQFF. CDR3 nucleotide sequence: TGTGCCAGCAGCTTAGCGGGGTCAAATGAGCAGTTCTTC. The variable domain in full, with the rest retrieved from reference TRBV7-2 and TRBJ2-1, is GAGVSQSPSNKVTEKGKDVELRCDPISGHTALYWYRQSLGQGLEFLIYFQGNSAPDKSGLPSDRFSAERTGGSVSTLTIQRTQQEDSAVYLCASSLAGSNEQFFGPGTRLTVL.

This chain joins TRBV18 and TRBJ2-5; TRBD2 might be the D (5 bases). The CDR3 runs 15 residues. Germline assignment: CDR1 KGHSH and CDR2 LQKENI. V was trimmed by 2 bases and J by 2 bases, leaving 12 bases between them. CDR3 sequence (DNA): TGTGCCAGCTCACCATGGGCAGCGGCACAAGAGACCCAGTACTTC. Its translation is CASSPWAAAQETQYF.

The rearrangement joins TRBV2 to TRBJ1-1; D is ambiguous. Germline CDR1 and CDR2: SNHLY and FYNNEI. Trimming cost V 6 bases and J 0 bases, with 11 bases left between them. This CDR3 has 14 residues. As DNA, the CDR3 is TGTGCCAGCAGCACGGAGGGCCTGAACACTGAAGCTTTCTTT. It codes for CASSTEGLNTEAFF.

The CDR3, as DNA: TGCAGTGCTAACAGGGGTAACACAGATACGCAGTATTTT. Translation gives CSANRGNTDTQYF. The chain uses TRBV20-1 and TRBJ2-3; 7 bases line up with TRBD1. Germline loops: CDR1 DFQATT, CDR2 SNEGSKA (reference sequence). This CDR3 has 13 amino acids. With V trimmed by 4 bases and J by 2 bases, 3 bases remained unmatched.

This chain joins TRBV7-9 and TRBJ1-2; D remains unclear. Looked up from germline, CDR1 is SEHNR and CDR2 is FQNEAQ (reference sequence). Trimming stripped 3 bases from V and 0 bases from J, with 11 bases between. The CDR3 runs to 15 residues. The CDR3, as DNA: TGTGCCAGCAGCTTCGGCCCACAGACTAACTATGGCTACACCTTC. It encodes CASSFGPQTNYGYTF.

This chain connects TRBV9 to TRBJ2-2, with 13 bases aligning to TRBD2. After removal of 5 bases from V and 3 bases from J, the junction contained 10 bases not matched to a gene. Germline V gives CDR1 SGDLS, CDR2 YYNGEE. CDR3 length equals 18 residues. The CDR3 protein is CASSSRGGLAGDTGELFF. In nucleotides, the CDR3 is TGTGCCAGCAGTTCGAGGGGAGGACTAGCGGGAGACACCGGGGAGCTGTTTTTT.

The table lists this clonotype with a count of one. V gene TRBV19 combines with J gene TRBJ1-1, with D unresolved. The CDR3 extends over 15 amino acids. Germline V gene data show CDR1 as LNHDA and CDR2 as SQIVND (reference sequence). The germline V and J ends were trimmed by 6 bases and 4 bases, with 18 bases remaining between them. The CDR3 is CASRELGRVFTEAFF. As DNA, the CDR3 is TGTGCCAGTAGGGAACTTGGGAGGGTGTTCACTGAAGCTTTCTTT.

The chain uses TRBV20-1 and TRBJ2-1, with 10 bases lining up with TRBD2. The V and J ends lost 6 bases and 5 bases, in that order; junction bases with no gene match: 13. The CDR3 has 16 amino acids. Germline V gene sequence: CDR1 DFQATT, CDR2 SNEGSKA (reference sequence). The chain's CDR3 is CSARIFRTSGNNEQFF. The CDR3 bases are TGCAGTGCCAGAATATTTAGGACTAGCGGAAACAATGAGCAGTTCTTC.

V and J are TRBV24-1 and TRBJ2-2; 7 bases fit TRBD2. The CDR3 spans 14 residues. The ends lost 6 bases at V and 5 bases at J; junction bases unmatched: 5. Germline lookup yields CDR1 KGHDR and CDR2 SFDVKD. CDR3 in amino acids: CATSLGGDTGELFF. CDR3 nucleotide sequence: TGTGCCACCAGTCTGGGGGGGGATACCGGGGAGCTGTTTTTT.

The chain carries TRBV9 and TRBJ2-5, with TRBD2 matching 7 bases. This CDR3 has 18 amino acids. The V segment lost 0 bases and the J segment 0 bases; nucleotides outside the gene matches: 11. The germline gives CDR1 SGDLS, CDR2 YYNGEE. The CDR3, as DNA: TGTGCCAGCAGCGTAGGGCCTCTAGCGGCCCAGTACCAAGAGACCCAGTACTTC. Translated: CASSVGPLAAQYQETQYF.

This chain links TRBV28 with TRBJ2-2; 9 positions agree with TRBD2. The CDR3 consists of 12 residues. Germline CDR1 is MDHEN and CDR2 is SYDVKM. Trimming removed 8 bases from V and 13 bases from J; junction bases left unmatched: 8. This chain's CDR3 is CASGTSGRLLFF. DNA of the CDR3: TGTGCCAGCGGTACCAGCGGGAGGTTGCTGTTTTTT.

The chain has TRBV2 and TRBJ1-2; D is unresolved. The CDR3 consists of 16 residues. The V end lost 1 base, the J end lost 8 bases, and 20 bases lay between the germline ends. CDR1 SNHLY and CDR2 FYNNEI come from the germline V gene. The CDR3 DNA reads TGTGCCAGCAGTGAAGATAACAGTCAGTATGCGGGGGGCTACACCTTC. Amino acid sequence: CASSEDNSQYAGGYTF.